This is a list of T cell receptor beta chains from one sample in a study of shared clonotypes between healthy human individuals. Assay: immunoSEQ multiplex PCR; the TCRdb copy retains only in-frame clones and omits some. Among a few million clones listed, under 97% were seen once. Input material: naive CD4+ T cells sorted from blood. These receptors were collected from a man younger than 30 in good health. Each CDR3 is given without its conserved first and last residue. The order of the fields is V gene, J gene, CDR3 protein.

V gene: TRBV18; J gene: TRBJ2-3; CDR3 protein: ASSPRQGSTDTQY
V gene: TRBV11-2; J gene: TRBJ1-2; CDR3 protein: ASSLDGRNYGYT
V gene: TRBV2; J gene: TRBJ2-3; CDR3 protein: ASSEGGRTDTQY
V gene: TRBV6-1; J gene: TRBJ1-6; CDR3 protein: ASSENIGFQSPLH
V gene: TRBV5-1; J gene: TRBJ2-3; CDR3 protein: ASSLVILGTRDTQY
V gene: TRBV2; J gene: TRBJ2-1; CDR3 protein: ASRPVMGRNEQF
V gene: TRBV7-2; J gene: TRBJ2-4; CDR3 protein: ASSLLNRGGNIQY
V gene: TRBV4-1; J gene: TRBJ2-5; CDR3 protein: ASSPRQGPQETQY
V gene: TRBV28; J gene: TRBJ2-5; CDR3 protein: ASSLLAGGKETQY
V gene: TRBV10-2; J gene: TRBJ1-6; CDR3 protein: ATLLNPGINSPLH
V gene: TRBV9; J gene: TRBJ2-1; CDR3 protein: ASSVTGAPINEQF
V gene: TRBV6-5; J gene: TRBJ1-6; CDR3 protein: ASTPGVSYNSPLH
V gene: TRBV5-4; J gene: TRBJ1-1; CDR3 protein: ASSRLDLNTEAF
V gene: TRBV10-3; J gene: TRBJ2-5; CDR3 protein: ALGQEQY
V gene: TRBV28; J gene: TRBJ2-1; CDR3 protein: ASFETSRNEQF
V gene: TRBV7-9; J gene: TRBJ2-7; CDR3 protein: ASSTMGDEQY
V gene: TRBV5-1; J gene: TRBJ2-1; CDR3 protein: ASRFLFFSGRGGENEQF
V gene: TRBV19; J gene: TRBJ1-1; CDR3 protein: ASRSAGLLGPEAF
V gene: TRBV6-5; J gene: TRBJ2-7; CDR3 protein: ASRYRGRGSYEQY
V gene: TRBV23-1; J gene: TRBJ2-2; CDR3 protein: ASSQSIWWRDYTGELF
V gene: TRBV6-6; J gene: TRBJ2-1; CDR3 protein: ASSFPEGGKF
V gene: TRBV5-1; J gene: TRBJ2-3; CDR3 protein: ASSPGAGLTY
V gene: TRBV5-5; J gene: TRBJ1-2; CDR3 protein: ASSLAFGVSDGYT
V gene: TRBV2; J gene: TRBJ2-1; CDR3 protein: ASGQPYNEQF
V gene: TRBV2; J gene: TRBJ1-4; CDR3 protein: ASRRLQGPNEKLF
V gene: TRBV10-2; J gene: TRBJ2-3; CDR3 protein: ASSSIQGKETDTQY
V gene: TRBV6-1; J gene: TRBJ2-5; CDR3 protein: ASSYTYQETQY
V gene: TRBV28; J gene: TRBJ1-1; CDR3 protein: ASSSGGRSTEAF
V gene: TRBV11-3; J gene: TRBJ2-1; CDR3 protein: ASSLGTASNEQF
V gene: TRBV2; J gene: TRBJ2-6; CDR3 protein: ASRATGAMAGANVLT
V gene: TRBV25-1; J gene: TRBJ2-2; CDR3 protein: ASKGGGGEGTGELF
V gene: TRBV5-4; J gene: TRBJ1-1; CDR3 protein: ASSQDSTGAF
V gene: TRBV6-5; J gene: TRBJ1-1; CDR3 protein: ASSYLGGGTEAF
V gene: TRBV25-1; J gene: TRBJ1-2; CDR3 protein: ASAPGTAYGYT
V gene: TRBV4-1; J gene: TRBJ2-7; CDR3 protein: ASSQDRDRVTSYEQY
V gene: TRBV7-2; J gene: TRBJ2-1; CDR3 protein: ASSLHASEQF
V gene: TRBV5-1; J gene: TRBJ2-3; CDR3 protein: ASSEVSTDTQY
V gene: TRBV5-4; J gene: TRBJ2-5; CDR3 protein: ASSYRDRTQETQY
V gene: TRBV7-8; J gene: TRBJ1-5; CDR3 protein: ASSSSGAVSNQPQH
V gene: TRBV28; J gene: TRBJ1-2; CDR3 protein: ASSRPVHYGYT
V gene: TRBV27; J gene: TRBJ1-4; CDR3 protein: ASSPSKGTGEKLF